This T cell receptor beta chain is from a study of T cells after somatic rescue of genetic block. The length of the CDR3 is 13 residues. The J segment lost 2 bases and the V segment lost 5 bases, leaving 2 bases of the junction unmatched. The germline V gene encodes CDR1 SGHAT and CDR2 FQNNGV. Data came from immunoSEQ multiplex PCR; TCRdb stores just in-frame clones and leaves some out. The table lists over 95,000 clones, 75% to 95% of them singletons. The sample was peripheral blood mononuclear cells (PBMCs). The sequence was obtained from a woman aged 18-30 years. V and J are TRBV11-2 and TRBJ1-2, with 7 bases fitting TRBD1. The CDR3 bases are TGTGCCAGCAGCCCACAGGGGAACTATGGCTACACCTTC. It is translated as CASSPQGNYGYTF.